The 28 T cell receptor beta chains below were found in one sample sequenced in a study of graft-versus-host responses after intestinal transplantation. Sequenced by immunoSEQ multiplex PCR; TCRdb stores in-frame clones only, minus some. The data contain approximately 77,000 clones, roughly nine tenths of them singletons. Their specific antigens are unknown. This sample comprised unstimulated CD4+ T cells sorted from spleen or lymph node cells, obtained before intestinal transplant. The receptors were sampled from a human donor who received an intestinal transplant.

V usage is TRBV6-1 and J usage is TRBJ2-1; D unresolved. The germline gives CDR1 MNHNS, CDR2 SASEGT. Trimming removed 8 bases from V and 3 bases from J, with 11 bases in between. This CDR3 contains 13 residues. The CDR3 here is CASLDGGYNEQFF. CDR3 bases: TGTGCCAGCCTTGACGGCGGCTACAATGAGCAGTTCTTC.

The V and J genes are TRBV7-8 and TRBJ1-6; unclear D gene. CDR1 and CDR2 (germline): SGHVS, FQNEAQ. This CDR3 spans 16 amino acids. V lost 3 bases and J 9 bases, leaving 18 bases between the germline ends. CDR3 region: CASSLGFRGAGSPLHF. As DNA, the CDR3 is TGTGCCAGCAGCTTGGGGTTTCGGGGTGCGGGTTCACCCCTCCACTTT.

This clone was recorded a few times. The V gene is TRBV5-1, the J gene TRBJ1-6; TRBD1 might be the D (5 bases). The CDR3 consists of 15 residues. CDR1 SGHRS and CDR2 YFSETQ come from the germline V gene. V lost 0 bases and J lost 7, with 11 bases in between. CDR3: CASSLVGGGNSPLHF. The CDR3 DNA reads TGCGCCAGCAGCTTGGTCGGGGGAGGAAATTCACCCCTCCACTTT.

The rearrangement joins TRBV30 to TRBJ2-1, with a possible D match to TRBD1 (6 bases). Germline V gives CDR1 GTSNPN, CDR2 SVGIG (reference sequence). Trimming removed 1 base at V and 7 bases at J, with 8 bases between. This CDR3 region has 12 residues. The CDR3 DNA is TGTGCCTGGAGTGCGACAGGTAATGAGCAGTTCTTC. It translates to CAWSATGNEQFF.

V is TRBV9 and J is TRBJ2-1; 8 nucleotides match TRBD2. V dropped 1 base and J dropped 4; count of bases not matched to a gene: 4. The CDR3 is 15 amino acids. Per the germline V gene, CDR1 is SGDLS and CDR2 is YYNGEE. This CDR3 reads CASSVIAGPYNEQFF. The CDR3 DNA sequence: TGTGCCAGCAGCGTAATAGCGGGGCCGTACAATGAGCAGTTCTTC.

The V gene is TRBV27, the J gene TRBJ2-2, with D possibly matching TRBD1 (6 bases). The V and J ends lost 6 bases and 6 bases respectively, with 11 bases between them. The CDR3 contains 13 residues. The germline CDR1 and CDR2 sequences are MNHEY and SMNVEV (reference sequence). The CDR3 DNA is TGTGCCAGCAGGCTACAGGGCCCCGGGGAGCTGTTTTTT. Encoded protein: CASRLQGPGELFF.

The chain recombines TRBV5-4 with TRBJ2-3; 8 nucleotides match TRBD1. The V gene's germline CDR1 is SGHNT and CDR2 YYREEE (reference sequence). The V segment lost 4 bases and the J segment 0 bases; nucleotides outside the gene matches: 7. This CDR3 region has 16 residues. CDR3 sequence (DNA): TGTGCCAGCAGCCTCGCAGGGGGCGCTAGCACAGATACGCAGTATTTT. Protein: CASSLAGGASTDTQYF.

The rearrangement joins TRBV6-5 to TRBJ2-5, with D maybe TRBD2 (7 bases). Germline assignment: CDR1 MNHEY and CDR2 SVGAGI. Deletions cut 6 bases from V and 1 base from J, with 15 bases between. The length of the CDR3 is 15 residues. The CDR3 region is CASSPPAGAQETQYF. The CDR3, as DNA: TGTGCCAGCAGCCCCCCCGCGGGGGCCCAAGAGACCCAGTACTTC.

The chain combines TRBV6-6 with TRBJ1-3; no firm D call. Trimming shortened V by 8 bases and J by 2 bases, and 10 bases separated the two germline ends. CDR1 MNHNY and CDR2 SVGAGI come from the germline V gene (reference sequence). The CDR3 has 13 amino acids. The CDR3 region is CASCPGAGNTIYF. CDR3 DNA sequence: TGTGCCAGCTGTCCGGGTGCTGGAAACACCATATATTTT.

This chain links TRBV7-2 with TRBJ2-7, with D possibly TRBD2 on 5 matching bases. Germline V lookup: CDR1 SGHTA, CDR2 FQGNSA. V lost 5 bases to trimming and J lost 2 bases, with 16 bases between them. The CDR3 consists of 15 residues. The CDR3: CASSPLPGVTYEQYF. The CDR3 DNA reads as TGTGCCAGCAGCCCCTTACCCGGGGTTACCTACGAGCAGTACTTC.

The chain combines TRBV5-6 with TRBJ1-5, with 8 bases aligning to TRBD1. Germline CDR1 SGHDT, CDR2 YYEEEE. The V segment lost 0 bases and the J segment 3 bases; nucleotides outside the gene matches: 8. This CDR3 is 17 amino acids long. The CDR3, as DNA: TGTGCCAGCAGCTTGGCGGGGGCAGGGGGCACCAATCAGCCCCAGCATTTT. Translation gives CASSLAGAGGTNQPQHF.

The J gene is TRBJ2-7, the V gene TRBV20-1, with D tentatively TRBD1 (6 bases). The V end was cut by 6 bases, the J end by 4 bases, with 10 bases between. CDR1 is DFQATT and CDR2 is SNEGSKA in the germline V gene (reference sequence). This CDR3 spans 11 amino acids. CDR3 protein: CSATQGYEQYF. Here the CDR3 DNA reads TGCAGTGCAACGCAGGGGTACGAGCAGTACTTC.

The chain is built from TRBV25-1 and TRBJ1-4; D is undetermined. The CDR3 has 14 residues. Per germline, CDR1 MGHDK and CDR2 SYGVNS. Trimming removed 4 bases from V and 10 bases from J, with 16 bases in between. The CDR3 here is CASSARETRGKLFF. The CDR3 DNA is TGTGCCAGCAGTGCCCGGGAAACGCGAGGAAAACTGTTTTTT.

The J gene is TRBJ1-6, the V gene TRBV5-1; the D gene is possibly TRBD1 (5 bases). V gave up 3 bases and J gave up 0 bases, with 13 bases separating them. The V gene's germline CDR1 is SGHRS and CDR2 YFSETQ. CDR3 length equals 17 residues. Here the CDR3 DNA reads TGCGCCAGCAGCTCCGGGGTGGGGGGCTCCTATAATTCACCCCTCCACTTT. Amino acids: CASSSGVGGSYNSPLHF.

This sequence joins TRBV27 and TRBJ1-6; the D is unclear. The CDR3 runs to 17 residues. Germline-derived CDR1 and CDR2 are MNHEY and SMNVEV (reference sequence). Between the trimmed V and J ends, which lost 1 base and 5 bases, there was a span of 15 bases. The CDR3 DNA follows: TGTGCCAGCAGTTTATTTGTCGGAGGGATCGATAATTCACCCCTCCACTTT. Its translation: CASSLFVGGIDNSPLHF.

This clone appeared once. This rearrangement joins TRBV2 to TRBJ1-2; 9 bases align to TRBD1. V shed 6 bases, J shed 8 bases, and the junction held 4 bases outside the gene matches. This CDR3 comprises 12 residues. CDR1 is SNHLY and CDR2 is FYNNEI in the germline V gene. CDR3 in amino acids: CASRGQGRGYTF. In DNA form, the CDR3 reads TGTGCCAGCAGGGGACAGGGACGCGGCTACACCTTC.

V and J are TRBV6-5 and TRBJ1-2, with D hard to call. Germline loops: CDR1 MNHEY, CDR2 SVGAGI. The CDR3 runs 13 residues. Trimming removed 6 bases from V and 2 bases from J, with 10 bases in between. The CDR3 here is CASSRGENYGYTF. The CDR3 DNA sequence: TGTGCCAGCAGCCGGGGAGAAAACTATGGCTACACCTTC.

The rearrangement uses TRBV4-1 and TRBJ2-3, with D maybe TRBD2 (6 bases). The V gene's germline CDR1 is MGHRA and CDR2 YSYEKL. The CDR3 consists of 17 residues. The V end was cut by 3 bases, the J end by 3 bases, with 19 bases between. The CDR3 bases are TGCGCCAGCAGCCATCCGAAGAGCGGGCCTTGGACAGATACGCAGTATTTT. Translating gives CASSHPKSGPWTDTQYF.

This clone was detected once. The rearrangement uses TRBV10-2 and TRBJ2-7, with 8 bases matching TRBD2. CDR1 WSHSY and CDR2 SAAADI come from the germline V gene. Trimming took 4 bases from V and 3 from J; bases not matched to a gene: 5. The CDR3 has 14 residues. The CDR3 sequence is CASSVTGRDYEQYF. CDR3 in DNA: TGCGCCAGCAGTGTAACCGGGAGGGACTACGAGCAGTACTTC.

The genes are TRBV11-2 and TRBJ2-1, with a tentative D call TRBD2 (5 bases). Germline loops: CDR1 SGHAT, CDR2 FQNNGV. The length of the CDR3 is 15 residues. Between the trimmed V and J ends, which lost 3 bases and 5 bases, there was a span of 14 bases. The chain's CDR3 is CASSFRGILDNEQFF. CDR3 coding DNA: TGTGCCAGCAGCTTCCGGGGAATTTTGGACAATGAGCAGTTCTTC.

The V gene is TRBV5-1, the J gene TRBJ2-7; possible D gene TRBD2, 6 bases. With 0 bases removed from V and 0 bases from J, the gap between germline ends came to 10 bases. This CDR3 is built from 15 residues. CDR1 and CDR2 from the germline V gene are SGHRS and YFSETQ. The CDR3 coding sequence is TGCGCCAGCAGCTTGGTAGCGGAGAACTCCTACGAGCAGTACTTC. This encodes CASSLVAENSYEQYF.

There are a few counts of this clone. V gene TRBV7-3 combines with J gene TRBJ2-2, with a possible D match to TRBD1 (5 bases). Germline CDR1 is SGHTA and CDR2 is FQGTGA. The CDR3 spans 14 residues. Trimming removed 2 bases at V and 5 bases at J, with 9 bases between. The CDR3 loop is CASSLQGRTGELFF. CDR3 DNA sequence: TGTGCCAGCAGCTTACAGGGTCGGACCGGGGAGCTGTTTTTT.

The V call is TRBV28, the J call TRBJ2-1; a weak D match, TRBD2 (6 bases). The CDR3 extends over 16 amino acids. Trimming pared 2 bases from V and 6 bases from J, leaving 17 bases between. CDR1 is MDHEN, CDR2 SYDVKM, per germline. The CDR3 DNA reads TGTGCCAGCAGTTTAAGAAAACTAGCCAAACGCAATGAGCAGTTCTTC. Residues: CASSLRKLAKRNEQFF.

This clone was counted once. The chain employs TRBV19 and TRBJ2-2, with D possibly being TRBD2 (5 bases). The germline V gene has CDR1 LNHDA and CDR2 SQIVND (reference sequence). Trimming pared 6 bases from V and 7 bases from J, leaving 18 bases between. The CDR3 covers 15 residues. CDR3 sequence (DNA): TGTGCCAGTAGATCCGGACGGTACGGGGTCGGGGAGCTGTTTTTT. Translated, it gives CASRSGRYGVGELFF.

CDR3 DNA sequence: TGTGCCAGCTCACACAACCTTGAGGGTTGGGACACTGAAGCTTTCTTT. It yields the protein CASSHNLEGWDTEAFF. The chain recombines TRBV18 with TRBJ1-1; D not resolved. Trimming shortened V by 4 bases and J by 3 bases, and 18 bases separated the two germline ends. This CDR3 spans 16 amino acids. Per the germline V gene, CDR1 is KGHSH and CDR2 is LQKENI.

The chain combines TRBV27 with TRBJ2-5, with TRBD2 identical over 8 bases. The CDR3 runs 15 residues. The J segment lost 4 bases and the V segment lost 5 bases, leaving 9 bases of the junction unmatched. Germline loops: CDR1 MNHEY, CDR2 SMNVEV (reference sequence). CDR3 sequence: CASSPLREGRETQYF. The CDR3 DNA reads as TGTGCCAGCAGTCCCCTACGGGAGGGGCGAGAGACCCAGTACTTC.

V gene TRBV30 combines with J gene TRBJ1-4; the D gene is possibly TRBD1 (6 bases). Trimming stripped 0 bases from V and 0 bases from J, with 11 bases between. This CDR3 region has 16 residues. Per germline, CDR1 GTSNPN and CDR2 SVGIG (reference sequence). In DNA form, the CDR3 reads TGTGCCTGGAGTGTAAAGGGGGTAGCAACTAATGAAAAACTGTTTTTT. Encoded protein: CAWSVKGVATNEKLFF.

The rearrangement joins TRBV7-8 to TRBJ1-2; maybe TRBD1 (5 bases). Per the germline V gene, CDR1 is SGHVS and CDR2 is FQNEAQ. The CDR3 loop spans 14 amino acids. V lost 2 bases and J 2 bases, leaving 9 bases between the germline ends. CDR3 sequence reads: CASSLRGTNYGYTF. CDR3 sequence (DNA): TGTGCCAGCAGCTTAAGGGGAACCAACTATGGCTACACCTTC.